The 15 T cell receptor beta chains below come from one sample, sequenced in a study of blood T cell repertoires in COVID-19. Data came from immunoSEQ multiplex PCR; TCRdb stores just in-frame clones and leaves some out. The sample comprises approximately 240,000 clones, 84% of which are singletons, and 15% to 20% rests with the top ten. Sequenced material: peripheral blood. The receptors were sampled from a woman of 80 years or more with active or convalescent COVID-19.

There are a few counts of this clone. The CDR3 is CASRGQGAAYEQYF. In DNA, the CDR3 is TGTGCCAGCAGGGGACAGGGGGCGGCCTACGAGCAGTACTTC. V is TRBV6-5 and J is TRBJ2-7, with 12 bases identical to TRBD1. With 6 bases clipped from V and 2 bases from J, the junction kept 2 bases outside the gene matches. Germline-derived CDR1 and CDR2 are MNHEY and SVGAGI. This CDR3 is built from 14 residues.

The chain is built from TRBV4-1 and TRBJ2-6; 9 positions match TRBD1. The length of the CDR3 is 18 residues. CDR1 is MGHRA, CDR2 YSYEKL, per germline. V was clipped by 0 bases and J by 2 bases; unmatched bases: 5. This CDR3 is CASSQEGTGIAGANVLTF. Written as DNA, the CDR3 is TGCGCCAGCAGCCAAGAAGGGACAGGGATCGCTGGGGCCAACGTCCTGACTTTC.

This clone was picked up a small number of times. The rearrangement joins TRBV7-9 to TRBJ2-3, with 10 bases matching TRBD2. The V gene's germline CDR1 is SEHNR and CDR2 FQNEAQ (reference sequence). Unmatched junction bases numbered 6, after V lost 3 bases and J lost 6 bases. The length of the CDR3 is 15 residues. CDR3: CASSLSLAGADTQYF. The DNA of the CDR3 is TGTGCCAGCAGCTTGAGTCTAGCGGGAGCTGATACGCAGTATTTT.

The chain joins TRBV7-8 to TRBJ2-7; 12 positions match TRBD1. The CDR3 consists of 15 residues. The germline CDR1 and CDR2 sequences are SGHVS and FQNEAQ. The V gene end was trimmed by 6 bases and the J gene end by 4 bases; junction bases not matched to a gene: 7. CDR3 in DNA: TGTGCCAGCAGGAGGGACAGGGGGCCCATATACGAGCAGTACTTC. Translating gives CASRRDRGPIYEQYF.

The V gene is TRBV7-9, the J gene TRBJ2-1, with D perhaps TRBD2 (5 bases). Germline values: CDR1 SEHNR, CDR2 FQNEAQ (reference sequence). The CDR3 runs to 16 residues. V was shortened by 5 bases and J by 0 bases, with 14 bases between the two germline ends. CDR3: CASSTRTASSYNEQFF. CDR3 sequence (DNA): TGTGCCAGCAGCACCCGGACTGCAAGCTCCTACAATGAGCAGTTCTTC.

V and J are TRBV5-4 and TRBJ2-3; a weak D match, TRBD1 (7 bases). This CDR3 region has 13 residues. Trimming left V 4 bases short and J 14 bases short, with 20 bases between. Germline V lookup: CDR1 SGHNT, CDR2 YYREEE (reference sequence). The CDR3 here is CASSAPGGTVAYF. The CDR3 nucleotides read TGTGCCAGCAGCGCCCCAGGGGGGACCGTGGCGTATTTT.

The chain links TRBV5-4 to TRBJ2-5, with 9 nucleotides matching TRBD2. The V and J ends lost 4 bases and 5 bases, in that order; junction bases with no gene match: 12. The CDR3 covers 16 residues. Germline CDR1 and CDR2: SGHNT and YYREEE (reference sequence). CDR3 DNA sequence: TGTGCCAGCAGCCCCAACCCGGCGGGGGGGCAGGAGACCCAGTACTTC. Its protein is CASSPNPAGGQETQYF.

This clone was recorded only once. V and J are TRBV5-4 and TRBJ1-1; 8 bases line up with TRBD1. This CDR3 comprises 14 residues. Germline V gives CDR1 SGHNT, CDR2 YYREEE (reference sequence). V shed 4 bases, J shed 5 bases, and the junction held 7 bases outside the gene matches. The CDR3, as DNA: TGTGCCAGCAGCACGGAACAGGGGGGGACTGAAGCTTTCTTT. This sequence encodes CASSTEQGGTEAFF.

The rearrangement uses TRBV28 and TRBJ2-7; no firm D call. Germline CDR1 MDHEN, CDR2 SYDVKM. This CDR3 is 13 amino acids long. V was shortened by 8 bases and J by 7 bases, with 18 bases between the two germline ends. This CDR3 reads CASEWATAGEQYF. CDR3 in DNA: TGTGCCAGCGAATGGGCAACCGCTGGGGAGCAGTACTTC. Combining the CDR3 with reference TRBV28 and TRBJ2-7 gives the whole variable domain DVKVTQSSRYLVKRTGEKVFLECVQDMDHENMFWYRQDPGLGLRLIYFSYDVKMKEKGDIPEGYSVSREKKERFSLILESASTNQTSMYLCASEWATAGEQYFGPGTRLTVT.

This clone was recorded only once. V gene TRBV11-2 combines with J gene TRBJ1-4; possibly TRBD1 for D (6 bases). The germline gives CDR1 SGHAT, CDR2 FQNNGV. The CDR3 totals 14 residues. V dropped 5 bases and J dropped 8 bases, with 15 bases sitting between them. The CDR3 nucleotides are TGTGCCAGCAGCACTACAGGGTCTGGAGAAAAACTGTTTTTT. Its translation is CASSTTGSGEKLFF. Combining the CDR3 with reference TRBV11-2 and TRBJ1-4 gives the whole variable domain EAGVAQSPRYKIIEKRQSVAFWCNPISGHATLYWYQQILGQGPKLLIQFQNNGVVDDSQLPKDRFSAERLKGVDSTLKIQPAKLEDSAVYLCASSTTGSGEKLFFGSGTQLSVL.

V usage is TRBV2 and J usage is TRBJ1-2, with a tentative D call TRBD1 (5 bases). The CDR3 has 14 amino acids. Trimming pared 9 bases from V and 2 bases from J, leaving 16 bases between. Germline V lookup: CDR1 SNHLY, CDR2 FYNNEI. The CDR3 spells CASHEIRVNYGYTF. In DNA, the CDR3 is TGTGCCAGTCATGAGATCAGGGTAAACTATGGCTACACCTTC.

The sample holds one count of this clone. The CDR3 nucleotides read TGTGCCACCAGCAGGGGGACTTTTACAGATACGCAGTATTTT. Amino acid sequence: CATSRGTFTDTQYF. The rearrangement uses TRBV15 and TRBJ2-3, with D tentatively TRBD2 (6 bases). Trimming left V 3 bases short and J 3 bases short, with 10 bases between. The germline V gene encodes CDR1 LNHNV and CDR2 YYDKDF (reference sequence). The CDR3 loop spans 14 amino acids.

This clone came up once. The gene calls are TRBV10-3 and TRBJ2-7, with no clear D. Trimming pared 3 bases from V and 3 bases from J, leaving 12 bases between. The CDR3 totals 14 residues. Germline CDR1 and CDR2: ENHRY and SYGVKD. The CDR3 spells CAISEGPAVYEQYF. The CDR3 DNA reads TGTGCCATCAGTGAAGGCCCGGCGGTCTACGAGCAGTACTTC.

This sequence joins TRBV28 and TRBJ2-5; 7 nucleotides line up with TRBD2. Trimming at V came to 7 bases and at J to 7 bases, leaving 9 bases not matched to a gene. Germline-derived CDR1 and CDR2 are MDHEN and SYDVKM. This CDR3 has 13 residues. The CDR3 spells CASISEGRGTQYF. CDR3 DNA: TGTGCCAGCATTTCGGAGGGGAGGGGGACCCAGTACTTC.

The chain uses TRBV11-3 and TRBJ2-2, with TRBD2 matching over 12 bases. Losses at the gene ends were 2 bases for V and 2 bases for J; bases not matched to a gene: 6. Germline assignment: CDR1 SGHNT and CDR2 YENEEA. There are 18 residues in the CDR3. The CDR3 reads CASSLKGGLAGNTGELFF. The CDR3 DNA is TGTGCCAGCAGCTTAAAAGGGGGACTAGCGGGTAACACCGGGGAGCTGTTTTTT.